This T cell receptor (beta chain) emerged from a study of CD8+ T cells in alopecia areata. TCR sequencing used cDNA made by reverse transcription of extracted RNA. Repertoires were generated with immunoSEQ multiplex PCR, while TCRdb's copy carries only in-frame clones and drops some. The sample gives 150,000 to 200,000 clones, 67% of which show up once; roughly an eighth is in the top ten. This CDR3 spans 13 amino acids. CDR1 and CDR2 from the germline V gene are SGHNT and YYREEE (reference sequence). With V trimmed by 0 bases and J by 5 bases, 1 base remained unmatched. The chain combines TRBV5-4 with TRBJ2-7, with 8 nucleotides matching TRBD2. This receptor was taken from a human donor with alopecia areata. The sequences come from CD8+ T cells sorted from blood, collected at week 0. The CDR3 loop is CASSLGAGDEQYF. Here the CDR3 DNA reads TGTGCCAGCAGCTTGGGAGCGGGGGACGAGCAGTACTTC.